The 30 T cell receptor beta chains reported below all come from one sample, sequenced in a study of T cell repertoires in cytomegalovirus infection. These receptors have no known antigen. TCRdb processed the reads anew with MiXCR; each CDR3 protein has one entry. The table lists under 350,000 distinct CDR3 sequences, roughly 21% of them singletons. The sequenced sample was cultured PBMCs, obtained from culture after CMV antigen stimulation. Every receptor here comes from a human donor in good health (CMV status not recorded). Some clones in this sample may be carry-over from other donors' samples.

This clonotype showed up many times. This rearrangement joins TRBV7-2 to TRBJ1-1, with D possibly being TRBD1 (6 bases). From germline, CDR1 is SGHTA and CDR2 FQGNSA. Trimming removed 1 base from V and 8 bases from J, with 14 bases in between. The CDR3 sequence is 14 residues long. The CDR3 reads CASSLDLGGTEAFF. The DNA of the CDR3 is TGTGCCAGCAGCTTAGATCTAGGGGGGACAGAAGCTTTCTTT.

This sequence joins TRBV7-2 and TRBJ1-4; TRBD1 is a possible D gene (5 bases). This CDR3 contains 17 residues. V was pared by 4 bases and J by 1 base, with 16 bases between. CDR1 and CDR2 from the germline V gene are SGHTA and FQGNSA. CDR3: CASSSDRGRGTNEKLFF. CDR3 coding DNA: TGTGCCAGCAGCTCAGACAGAGGGAGGGGAACTAATGAAAAACTGTTTTTT.

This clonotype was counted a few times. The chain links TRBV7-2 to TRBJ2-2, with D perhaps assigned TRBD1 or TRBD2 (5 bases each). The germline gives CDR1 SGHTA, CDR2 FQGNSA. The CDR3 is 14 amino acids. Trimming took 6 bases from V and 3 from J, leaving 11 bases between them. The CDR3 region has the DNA TGTGCCAGCAGAAAGGGACCAGACACCGGGGAGCTGTTTTTT. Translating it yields CASRKGPDTGELFF.

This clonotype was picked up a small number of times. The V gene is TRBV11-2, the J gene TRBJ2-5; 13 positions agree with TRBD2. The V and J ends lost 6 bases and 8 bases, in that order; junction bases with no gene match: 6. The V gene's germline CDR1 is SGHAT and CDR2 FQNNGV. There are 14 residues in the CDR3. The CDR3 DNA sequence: TGTGCCAGCAGGTCCGGGACTAGCGGGATAACCCAGTACTTC. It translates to CASRSGTSGITQYF.

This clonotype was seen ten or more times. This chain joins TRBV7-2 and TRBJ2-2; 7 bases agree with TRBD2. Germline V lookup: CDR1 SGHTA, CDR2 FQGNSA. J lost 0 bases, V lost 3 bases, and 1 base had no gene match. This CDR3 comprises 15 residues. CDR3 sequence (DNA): TGTGCCAGCAGCTTGCGGGAGTCGAACACCGGGGAGCTGTTTTTT. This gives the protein CASSLRESNTGELFF.

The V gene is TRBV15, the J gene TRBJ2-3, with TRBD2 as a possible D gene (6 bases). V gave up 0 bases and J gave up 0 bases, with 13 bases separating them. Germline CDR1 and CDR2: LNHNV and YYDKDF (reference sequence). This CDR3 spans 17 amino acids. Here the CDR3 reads CATSRDGWDWSTDTQYF. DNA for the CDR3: TGTGCCACCAGCAGAGATGGATGGGACTGGAGCACAGATACGCAGTATTTT.

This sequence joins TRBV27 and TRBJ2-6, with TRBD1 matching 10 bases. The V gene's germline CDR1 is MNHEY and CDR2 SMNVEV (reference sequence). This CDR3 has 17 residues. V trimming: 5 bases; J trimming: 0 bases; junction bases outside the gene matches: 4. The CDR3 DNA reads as TGTGCCAGCAGTACGACAGGGGGCATCTCTGGGGCCAACGTCCTGACTTTC. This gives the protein CASSTTGGISGANVLTF.

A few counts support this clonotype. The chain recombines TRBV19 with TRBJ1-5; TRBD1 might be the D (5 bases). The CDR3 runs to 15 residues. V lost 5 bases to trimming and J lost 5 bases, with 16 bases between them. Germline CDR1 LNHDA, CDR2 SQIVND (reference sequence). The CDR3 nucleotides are TGTGCCAGTAGTCCACTGTGGGGGGGTGATCAGCCCCAGCATTTT. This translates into CASSPLWGGDQPQHF. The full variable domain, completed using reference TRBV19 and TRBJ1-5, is DGGITQSPKYLFRKEGQNVTLSCEQNLNHDAMYWYRQDPGQGLRLIYYSQIVNDFQKGDIAEGYSVSREKKESFPLTVTSAQKNPTAFYLCASSPLWGGDQPQHFGDGTRLSIL.

CDR3 residues: CASSSPAVHPYEQYF. As DNA, the CDR3 is TGTGCCAGCAGCTCCCCCGCGGTACACCCTTACGAGCAGTACTTC. The chain recombines TRBV27 with TRBJ2-7; D is ambiguous. The ends were cut back, 6 bases at V and 4 bases at J, with 19 bases in the middle. In germline, CDR1 is MNHEY, CDR2 SMNVEV (reference sequence). The CDR3 is 15 amino acids.

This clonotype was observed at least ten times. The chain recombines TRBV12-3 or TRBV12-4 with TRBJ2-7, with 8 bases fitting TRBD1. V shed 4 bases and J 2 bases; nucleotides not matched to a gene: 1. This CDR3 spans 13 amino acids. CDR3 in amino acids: CASSWDRTYEQYF. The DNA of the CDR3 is TGTGCCAGCAGTTGGGACAGGACCTACGAGCAGTACTTC.

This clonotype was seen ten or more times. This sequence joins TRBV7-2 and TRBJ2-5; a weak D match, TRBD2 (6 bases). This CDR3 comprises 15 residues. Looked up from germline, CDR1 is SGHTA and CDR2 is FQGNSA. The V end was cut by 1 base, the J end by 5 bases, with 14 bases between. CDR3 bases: TGTGCCAGCAGCTTAGTTGGCGGGGCAAGCGAGACCCAGTACTTC. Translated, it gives CASSLVGGASETQYF.

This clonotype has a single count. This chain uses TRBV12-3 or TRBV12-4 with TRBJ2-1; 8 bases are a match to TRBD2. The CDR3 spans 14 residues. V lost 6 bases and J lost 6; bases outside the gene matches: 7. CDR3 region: CASRPPGGSNEQFF. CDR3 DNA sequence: TGTGCCAGCAGGCCACCGGGAGGGAGCAATGAGCAGTTCTTC.

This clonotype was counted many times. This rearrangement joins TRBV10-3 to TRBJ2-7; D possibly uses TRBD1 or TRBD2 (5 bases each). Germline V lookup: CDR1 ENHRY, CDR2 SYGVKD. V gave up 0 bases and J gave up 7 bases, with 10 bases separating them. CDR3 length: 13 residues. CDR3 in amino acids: CAISESARGEQYV. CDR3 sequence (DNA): TGTGCCATCAGTGAGTCGGCGAGGGGAGAGCAGTACGTC.

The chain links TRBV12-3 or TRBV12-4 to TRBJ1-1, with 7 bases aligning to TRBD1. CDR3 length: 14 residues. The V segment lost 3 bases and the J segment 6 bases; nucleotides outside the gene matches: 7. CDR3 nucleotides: TGTGCCAGCAGTTTCGGACAGGTTCTAGCTGAAGCTTTCTTT. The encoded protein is CASSFGQVLAEAFF.

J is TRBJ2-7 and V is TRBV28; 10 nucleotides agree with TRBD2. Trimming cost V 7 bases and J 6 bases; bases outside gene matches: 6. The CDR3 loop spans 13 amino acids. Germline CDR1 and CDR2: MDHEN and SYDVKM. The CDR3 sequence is CASTTIAGGEQYF. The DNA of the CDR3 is TGTGCCAGCACGACCATAGCGGGAGGCGAGCAGTACTTC.

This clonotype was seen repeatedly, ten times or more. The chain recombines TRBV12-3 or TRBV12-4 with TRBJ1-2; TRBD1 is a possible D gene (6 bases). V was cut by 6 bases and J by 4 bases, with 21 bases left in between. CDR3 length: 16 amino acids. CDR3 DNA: TGTGCCAGCAGGCCATCCGGGACATTGATTGCCTATGGCTACACCTTC. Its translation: CASRPSGTLIAYGYTF.

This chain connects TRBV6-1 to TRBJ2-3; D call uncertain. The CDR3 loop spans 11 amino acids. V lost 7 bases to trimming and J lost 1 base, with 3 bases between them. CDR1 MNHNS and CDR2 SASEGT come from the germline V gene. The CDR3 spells CASMGTDTQYF. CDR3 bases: TGTGCCAGCATGGGCACAGATACGCAGTATTTT.

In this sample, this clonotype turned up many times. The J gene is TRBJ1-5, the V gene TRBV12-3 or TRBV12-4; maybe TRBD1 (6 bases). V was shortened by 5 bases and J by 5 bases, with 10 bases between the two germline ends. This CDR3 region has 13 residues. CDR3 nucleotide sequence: TGTGCCAGCAGTGGAGGGGGGGATCAGCCCCAGCATTTT. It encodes CASSGGGDQPQHF.

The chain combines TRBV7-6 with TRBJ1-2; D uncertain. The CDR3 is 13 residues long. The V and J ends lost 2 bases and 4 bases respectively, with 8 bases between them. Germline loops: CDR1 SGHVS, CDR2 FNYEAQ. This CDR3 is CASSLIPSYGYTF. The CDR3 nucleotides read TGTGCCAGCAGCTTAATTCCCAGCTATGGCTACACCTTC.

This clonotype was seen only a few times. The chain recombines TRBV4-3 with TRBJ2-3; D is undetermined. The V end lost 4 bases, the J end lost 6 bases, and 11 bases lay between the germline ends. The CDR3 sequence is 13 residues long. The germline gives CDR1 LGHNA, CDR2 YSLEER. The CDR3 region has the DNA TGCGCCAGCAGCCCGACGCGGCTGGATACGCAGTATTTT. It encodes CASSPTRLDTQYF.

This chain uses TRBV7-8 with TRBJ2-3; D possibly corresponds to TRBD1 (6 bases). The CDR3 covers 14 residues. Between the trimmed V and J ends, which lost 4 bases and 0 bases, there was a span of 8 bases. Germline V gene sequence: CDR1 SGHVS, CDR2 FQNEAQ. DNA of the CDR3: TGTGCCAGCAGCTGGACAGCTAGCACAGATACGCAGTATTTT. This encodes CASSWTASTDTQYF. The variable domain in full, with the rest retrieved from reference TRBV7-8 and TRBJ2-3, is GAGVSQSPRYKVAKRGQDVALRCDPISGHVSLFWYQQALGQGPEFLTYFQNEAQLDKSGLPSDRFFAERPEGSVSTLKIQRTQQEDSAVYLCASSWTASTDTQYFGPGTRLTVL.

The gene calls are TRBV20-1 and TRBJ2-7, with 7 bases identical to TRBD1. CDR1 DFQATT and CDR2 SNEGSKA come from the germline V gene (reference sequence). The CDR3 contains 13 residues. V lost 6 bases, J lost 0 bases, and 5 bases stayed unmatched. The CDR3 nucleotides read TGCAGTGCGAGGGGGACAGACTCCTACGAGCAGTACTTC. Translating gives CSARGTDSYEQYF.

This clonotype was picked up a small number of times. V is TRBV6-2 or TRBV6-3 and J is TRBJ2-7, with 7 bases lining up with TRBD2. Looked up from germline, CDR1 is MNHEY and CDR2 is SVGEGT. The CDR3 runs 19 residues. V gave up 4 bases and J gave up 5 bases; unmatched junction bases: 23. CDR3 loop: CASSSGWLQNGGSVNEQYF. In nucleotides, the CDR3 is TGTGCCAGCAGTTCCGGATGGCTCCAAAATGGCGGGAGTGTCAACGAGCAGTACTTC.

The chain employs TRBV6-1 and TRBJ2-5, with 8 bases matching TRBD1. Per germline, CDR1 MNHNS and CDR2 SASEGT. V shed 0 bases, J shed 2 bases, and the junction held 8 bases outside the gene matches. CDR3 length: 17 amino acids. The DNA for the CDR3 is TGTGCCAGCAGTGAAGCGCTAACAGGGGGTAGACAAGAGACCCAGTACTTC. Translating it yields CASSEALTGGRQETQYF.

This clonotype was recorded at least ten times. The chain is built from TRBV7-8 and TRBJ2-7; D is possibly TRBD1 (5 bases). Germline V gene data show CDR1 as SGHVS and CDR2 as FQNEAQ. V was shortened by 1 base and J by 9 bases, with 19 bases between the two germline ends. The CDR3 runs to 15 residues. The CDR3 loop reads CASSLGFSAGRWQYV. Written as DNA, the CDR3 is TGTGCCAGCAGCTTAGGTTTCTCGGCAGGGCGTTGGCAGTACGTC.

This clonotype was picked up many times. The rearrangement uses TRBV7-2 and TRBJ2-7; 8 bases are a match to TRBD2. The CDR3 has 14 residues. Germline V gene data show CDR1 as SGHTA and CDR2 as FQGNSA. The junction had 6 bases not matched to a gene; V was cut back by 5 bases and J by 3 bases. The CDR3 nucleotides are TGTGCCAGCAGCGGGAGCGGGACTAGCTACGAGCAGTACTTC. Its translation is CASSGSGTSYEQYF. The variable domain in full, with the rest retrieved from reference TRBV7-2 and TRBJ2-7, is GAGVSQSPSNKVTEKGKDVELRCDPISGHTALYWYRQSLGQGLEFLIYFQGNSAPDKSGLPSDRFSAERTGGSVSTLTIQRTQQEDSAVYLCASSGSGTSYEQYFGPGTRLTVT.

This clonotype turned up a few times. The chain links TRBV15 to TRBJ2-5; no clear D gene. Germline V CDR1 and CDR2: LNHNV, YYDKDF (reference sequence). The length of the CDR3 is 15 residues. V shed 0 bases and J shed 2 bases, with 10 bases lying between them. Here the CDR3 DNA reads TGTGCCACCAGCAGAGATAGTAACAGACAAGAGACCCAGTACTTC. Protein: CATSRDSNRQETQYF.

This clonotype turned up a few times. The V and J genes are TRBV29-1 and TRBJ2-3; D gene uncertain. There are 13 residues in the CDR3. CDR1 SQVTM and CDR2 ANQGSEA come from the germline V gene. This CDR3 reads CTFAPRLTDTQYF. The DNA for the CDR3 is TGCACCTTTGCTCCGAGGTTGACAGATACGCAGTATTTT.

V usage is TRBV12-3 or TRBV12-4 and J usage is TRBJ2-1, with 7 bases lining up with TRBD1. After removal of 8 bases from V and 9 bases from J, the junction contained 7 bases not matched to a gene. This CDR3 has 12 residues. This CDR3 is CASSRDRGEQFF. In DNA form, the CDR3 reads TGTGCCAGCTCACGGGACAGAGGTGAGCAGTTCTTC.

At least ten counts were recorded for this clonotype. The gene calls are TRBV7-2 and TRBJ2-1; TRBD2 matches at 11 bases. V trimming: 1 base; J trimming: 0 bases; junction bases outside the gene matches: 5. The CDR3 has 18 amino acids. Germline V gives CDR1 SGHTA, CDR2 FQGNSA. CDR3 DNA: TGTGCCAGCAGCTTAGAACTAGCGGGGGCCAGCTCCTACAATGAGCAGTTCTTC. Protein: CASSLELAGASSYNEQFF.